This passage covers 17 T cell receptor beta chains from one sample sequenced in a study of T cell clonality in common variable immunodeficiency. Broader study findings: Fewer deletions and N-nucleotide insertions were reportedly seen in common variable immunodeficiency TCR beta sequences.

These receptors' targets are unknown. Libraries were prepared by immunoSEQ multiplex PCR; TCRdb keeps only in-frame clonotypes and omits some of them. The repertoire consists of more than 35,000 clones, none detected only once. Sequenced sample: peripheral blood mononuclear cells. The receptor set was obtained from a human donor with common variable immunodeficiency.

This clone has a count of ten or more. Incomplete CDR3 DNA: TGCAGTGCTAAAGGGGCTAGCGGCAATAATGAG. It yields the protein CSAKGASGNNE. The full CDR3 protein reads CSAKGASGNNEQFF. The rearrangement uses TRBV20-1 and TRBJ2-1; 7 bases line up with TRBD2. The read gets to within 3 residues of the CDR3 end, and the germline J gene fills in the rest. With V trimmed by 4 bases and J by 7 bases, 10 bases remained unmatched. CDR1 and CDR2 (germline): DFQATT, SNEGSKA (reference sequence). The CDR3 has 14 residues.

This clone turned up a few times. CDR3 protein: CSVRGGPSDNEQFF. The covered CDR3 bases are TGCAGCGTTCGGGGGGGGCCGTCCGACAATGAG. The gene calls are TRBV29-1 and TRBJ2-1; 8 nucleotides match TRBD2. The read comes to an end 3 residues before the CDR3 does, leaving the germline J gene to fill in the end. CDR3 length: 14 amino acids. The ends lost 5 bases at V and 5 bases at J; junction bases unmatched: 8. CDR1 is SQVTM and CDR2 is ANQGSEA in the germline V gene.

Ten or more counts support this clone. Sequencing ends 3 residues short of the CDR3 end; the germline J gene provides the rest. The chain recombines TRBV11-3 with TRBJ2-7; D possibly corresponds to TRBD1 (6 bases). The V end was cut by 5 bases, the J end by 3 bases, with 11 bases between. The V gene's germline CDR1 is SGHNT and CDR2 YENEEA. This CDR3 has 13 amino acids. The CDR3 protein is CASSPRGFYEQYF. CDR3 DNA, as far as it was read: TGTGCCAGCAGCCCTAGGGGGTTCTACGAG.

In this sample, this clone turned up many times. The observed sequence ends 3 residues before the CDR3 terminus, with the missing tail filled in from the germline J gene. The chain has TRBV11-3 and TRBJ2-1; 13 positions match TRBD2. This CDR3 is built from 15 residues. J gave up 7 bases and V 5 bases, and 5 bases lay outside the gene matches. The germline V gene encodes CDR1 SGHNT and CDR2 YENEEA. The chain's CDR3 is CASSPLAGGMNEQFF. The sequenced part of the CDR3 DNA is TGTGCCAGCAGCCCACTAGCGGGGGGGATGAATGAG.

A few counts support this clone. The sequenced CDR3 bases are TGTGCCAGCAGCTCATACAGGGAGACC. This codes for CASSSYRET. The whole CDR3 region reads CASSSYRETQYF. This chain links TRBV13 with TRBJ2-5, with a tentative D call TRBD1 (5 bases). Read sequence stops 3 residues before the CDR3 end, and the germline J gene provides the missing end. The CDR3 loop spans 12 amino acids. With 4 bases removed from V and 5 bases from J, the gap between germline ends came to 8 bases. CDR1 is PRHDT and CDR2 is FYEKMQ in the germline V gene (reference sequence).

This clone was recorded many times. The read halts 3 residues ahead of the CDR3 end, with the missing end drawn from the germline J gene. The V gene is TRBV20-1, the J gene TRBJ1-1, with D possibly matching TRBD1 (5 bases). Trimming pared 4 bases from V and 2 bases from J, leaving 8 bases between. The germline CDR1 and CDR2 sequences are DFQATT and SNEGSKA (reference sequence). This CDR3 region has 12 residues. The CDR3 region is CSANRPNTEAFF. The DNA read from the CDR3 is TGCAGTGCTAACAGGCCCAACACTGAA.

As to this clone: Read data end 3 residues before the CDR3 end; the end is taken from the germline J gene. The chain joins TRBV30 to TRBJ1-5, with D possibly TRBD1 on 5 matching bases. CDR1 and CDR2 (germline): GTSNPN, SVGIG (reference sequence). The CDR3 totals 17 residues. V lost 0 bases and J lost 0, with 15 bases in between. The CDR3: CAWSVLSGGNSNQPQHF. Incomplete CDR3 DNA: TGTGCCTGGAGTGTACTCAGTGGGGGGAATAGCAATCAGCCC.

Note on this clone: The CDR3 is cut off 3 residues early in the read; its end comes from the germline J gene. J is TRBJ2-2 and V is TRBV6-2 or TRBV6-3; a weak D match, TRBD1 (5 bases). This CDR3 spans 15 amino acids. Germline assignment: CDR1 MNHEY and CDR2 SVGEGT. Trimming took 6 bases from V and 2 from J, leaving 13 bases between them. Partial CDR3 DNA: TGTGCCAGCAGCCGGACACGTAGCAACACCGGGGAG. It yields the protein CASSRTRSNTGE. The entire CDR3 sequence reads CASSRTRSNTGELFF.

Remarks on this clone: The observed sequence ends 3 residues before the CDR3 terminus, with the missing tail filled in from the germline J gene. The V gene is TRBV7-9, the J gene TRBJ1-4, with 8 bases fitting TRBD1. The CDR3 extends over 15 amino acids. V dropped 5 bases and J dropped 7; count of bases not matched to a gene: 9. Germline values: CDR1 SEHNR, CDR2 FQNEAQ (reference sequence). The CDR3 bases that were read are TGTGCCAGCAGCCAGTACGGACAGGGAGGTGAAAAA. Translation gives CASSQYGQGGEK. The CDR3, in full, reads CASSQYGQGGEKLFF. The whole variable domain, remainder taken from reference TRBV7-9 and TRBJ1-4, is DTGVSQNPRHKITKRGQNVTFRCDPISEHNRLYWYRQTLGQGPEFLTYFQNEAQLEKSRLLSDRFSAERPKGSFSTLEIQRTEQGDSAMYLCASSQYGQGGEKLFFGSGTQLSVL.

This clone has only a few counts. The read ends 3 residues early relative to the CDR3; the germline J gene fills the gap. The chain combines TRBV19 with TRBJ1-2; 7 bases are a match to TRBD1. This CDR3 has 15 residues. Germline V gene sequence: CDR1 LNHDA, CDR2 SQIVND (reference sequence). CDR3 bases read: TGTGCCAGTAGTTCCCCCCGACAGGGCGAACGAGGC. Its translation is CASSSPRQGERG. The complete CDR3 protein is CASSSPRQGERGYTF.

This clone was observed at least ten times. The read is 3 residues too short to cover the CDR3 end, so that end is filled in from the germline J gene. This chain links TRBV2 with TRBJ2-7, with a weak D call TRBD1 (5 bases). V lost 6 bases and J lost 3, with 12 bases in between. Germline V gene data show CDR1 as SNHLY and CDR2 as FYNNEI. The CDR3 extends over 13 amino acids. This CDR3 reads CASRLDISYEQYF. Partial CDR3 DNA: TGTGCCAGCAGACTGGACATCAGCTACGAG.

This clone was detected ten times or more. Coverage ceases 3 residues before the CDR3 finishes, and the germline J gene fills in the end. J is TRBJ2-1 and V is TRBV10-3; D ambiguous. This CDR3 has 12 amino acids. V was shortened by 8 bases and J by 6 bases, with 11 bases between the two germline ends. Germline CDR1 and CDR2: ENHRY and SYGVKD. The CDR3 is CAIELVGNEQFF. Incomplete CDR3 DNA: TGTGCCATCGAGCTAGTTGGCAATGAG.

Points on this clone: The read comes to an end 3 residues before the CDR3 does, leaving the germline J gene to fill in the end. This chain uses TRBV19 with TRBJ2-7, with 8 bases matching TRBD1. This CDR3 comprises 14 residues. V lost 8 bases and J lost 2; bases outside the gene matches: 8. CDR1 is LNHDA and CDR2 is SQIVND in the germline V gene (reference sequence). The chain's CDR3 is CASGPGQVTYEQYF. CDR3 bases read: TGTGCCAGTGGACCGGGACAGGTCACCTACGAG.

This clone was counted only a few times. The read terminates 3 residues before the CDR3 end, so the remaining end is supplied by the germline J gene. The rearrangement uses TRBV2 and TRBJ2-2; the D is unclear. CDR3 size: 14 residues. Trimming took 3 bases from V and 4 from J, leaving 9 bases between them. Germline V lookup: CDR1 SNHLY, CDR2 FYNNEI. CDR3 DNA (partial): TGTGCCAGCAGTGAGATGCGGTCCACCGGGGAG. Encoded protein: CASSEMRSTGE. In full, the CDR3 is CASSEMRSTGELFF.

This clone has a count of ten or more. The read falls 3 residues short of the CDR3 end, and the missing part is taken from the germline J gene. The chain employs TRBV30 and TRBJ1-2; TRBD1 aligns across 9 bases. CDR1 and CDR2 from the germline V gene are GTSNPN and SVGIG (reference sequence). This CDR3 contains 16 residues. J was trimmed by 3 bases and V by 5 bases; bases with no gene match: 13. CDR3 in amino acids: CAWAYQEQGAYYGYTF. The covered CDR3 bases are TGTGCCTGGGCTTACCAAGAACAGGGGGCTTACTATGGC.

Notes on this clone: The DNA ends 3 residues before the CDR3 does, and the rest of the CDR3 is filled in from the germline J gene. Other DNA sequences in the same sample also yield this CDR3. This chain links TRBV30 with TRBJ1-5; 12 bases fit TRBD1. The CDR3 contains 17 residues. Germline CDR1 reads GTSNPN; CDR2 reads SVGIG (reference sequence). V shed 2 bases and J 6 bases; nucleotides not matched to a gene: 11. CDR3 DNA (partial): TGTGCCTGGAGTCCTCGAGGGGGACAGGGGGCGGCTCAGCCC. It encodes CAWSPRGGQGAAQP. The CDR3 in its entirety is CAWSPRGGQGAAQPQHF.

This clone showed up many times. CDR3 DNA (partial): TGCAGTGCTAGAGATGGGGGGAATTACAATGAG. The encoded protein is CSARDGGNYNE. The CDR3 as a whole reads CSARDGGNYNEQFF. The rearrangement links TRBV20-1 to TRBJ2-1, with D possibly TRBD2 on 6 matching bases. The sequenced fragment ends 3 residues before the CDR3 boundary, so the rest is inferred from the germline J gene. Germline CDR1 and CDR2: DFQATT and SNEGSKA (reference sequence). The CDR3 consists of 14 residues. V gave up 0 bases and J gave up 4 bases, with 10 bases separating them.